The sequence of this T cell receptor beta chain was determined in a study of OX40 agonist ivuxolimab in advanced cancers. Data came from immunoSEQ multiplex PCR; TCRdb stores just in-frame clones and leaves some out. The profile shows some 35,000 clones, around four fifths of them singletons. Whole-study findings and limits: Some patients without response likewise showed low normalized clonal expansion.

V was clipped by 4 bases and J by 2 bases, with 12 bases between them. The CDR3 is 14 residues long. In germline, CDR1 is SGDLS, CDR2 YYNGEE. As for this clone: Its antigen is not identified.

The sequence was obtained from an adult with an advanced solid tumor such as melanoma, head and neck, liver or kidney cancer. Sample: CD4+ or CD8+ T cells sorted from blood, taken in a trial of the OX40 agonist ivuxolimab. The V gene is TRBV9, the J gene TRBJ1-2; D is ambiguous. As DNA, the CDR3 is TGTGCCAGCAGCCCCGGAGGGCTAAACTATGGCTACACCTTC. Protein sequence: CASSPGGLNYGYTF.